The sequence of this TCR beta chain was determined in a study of T cell responses to AZD1222 COVID-19 vaccine. Broader study findings: Just six people given AZD1222 tested seropositive at baseline.

With respect to this clone: The antigen remains unidentified.

Trimming stripped 0 bases from V and 1 base from J, with 10 bases between. Germline values: CDR1 LNHNV, CDR2 YYDKDF (reference sequence). The CDR3 spans 15 residues. Clones were read by immunoSEQ multiplex PCR, and TCRdb kept only the in-frame ones, dropping some. This sample has about 99,000 clones; roughly 93% occur once, and the top ten carry approximately 4.7%. The source was peripheral blood, collected on day 0 of AZD1222 vaccination. The chain recombines TRBV15 with TRBJ2-7, with TRBD2 as a possible D gene (6 bases). The sequence came from an adult in good health. DNA of the CDR3: TGTGCCACCAGCAGAGAGGAGGGCGCTTCCTACGAGCAGTACTTC. Amino acids: CATSREEGASYEQYF. The full variable domain, completed using reference TRBV15 and TRBJ2-7, is DAMVIQNPRYQVTQFGKPVTLSCSQTLNHNVMYWYQQKSSQAPKLLFHYYDKDFNNEADTPDNFQSRRPNTSFCFLDIRSPGLGDTAMYLCATSREEGASYEQYFGPGTRLTVT.